This T cell receptor (beta chain) was identified in a study of blood T cell repertoires in COVID-19. In the study overall: Samples of COVID-19 (acute and convalescent) were obtained from the United States, Italy and Spain. T cells, B-cell-depleted T cells, or PBMCs provided the cDNA or gDNA that served as material.

Germline lookup yields CDR1 LNHDA and CDR2 SQIVND (reference sequence). The CDR3 is 12 residues long. V shed 2 bases and J shed 7 bases, with 9 bases lying between them. Here immunoSEQ multiplex PCR was the method, and the copy in TCRdb shows in-frame clones only, minus some. The repertoire consists of 25,000 to 40,000 clones, with approximately 83% occurring once and the leading ten covering roughly a sixth. The chain links TRBV19 to TRBJ2-7; the D is unclear. The TCR originated in a woman aged 60-75 years with active COVID-19. Source material: peripheral blood. The CDR3 coding sequence is TGTGCCAGTAGTATACGCGGTGGGGAGCAGTACTTC. It encodes CASSIRGGEQYF.